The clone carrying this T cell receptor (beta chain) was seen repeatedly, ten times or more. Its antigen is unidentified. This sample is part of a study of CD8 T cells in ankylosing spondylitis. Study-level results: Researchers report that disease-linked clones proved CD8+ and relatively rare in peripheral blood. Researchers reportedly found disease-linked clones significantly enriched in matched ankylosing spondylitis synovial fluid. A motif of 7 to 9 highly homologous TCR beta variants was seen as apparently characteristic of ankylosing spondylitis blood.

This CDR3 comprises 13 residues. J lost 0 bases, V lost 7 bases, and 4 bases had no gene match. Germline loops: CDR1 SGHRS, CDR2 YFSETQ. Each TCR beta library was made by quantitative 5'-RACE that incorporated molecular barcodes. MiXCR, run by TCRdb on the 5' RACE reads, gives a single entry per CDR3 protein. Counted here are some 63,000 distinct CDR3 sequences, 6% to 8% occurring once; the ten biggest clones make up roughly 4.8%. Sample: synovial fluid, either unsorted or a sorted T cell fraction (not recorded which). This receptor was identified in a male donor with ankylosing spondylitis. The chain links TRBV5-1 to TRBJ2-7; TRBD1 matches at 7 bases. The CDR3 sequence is CASRTGTSYEQYF. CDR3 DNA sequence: TGCGCCAGCCGGACAGGTACCTCCTACGAGCAGTACTTC.